This T cell receptor (beta chain) was found in a study of Graves' ophthalmopathy and Graves' hyperthyroidism. Transcripts of RNA were the source for amplifying TCR beta CDR3 regions. First-round RT-PCR employed HTBI primers, with a second-round multiplex PCR after it. TCRdb fed the multiplex PCR reads into MiXCR, producing one record per CDR3 protein. The profile covers over a million distinct CDR3 sequences, with about 35% appearing a single time and 8.5% to 14% taken by the ten largest. Each diagnosis was determined on the basis of clinical symptoms, serum thyroxine, TRAb, thyroid ultrasound and orbital computed tomography. This clonotype was recorded at least ten times. Relative to the germline gene, one junction end is altered; a read error may explain this. The receptor's source is an adult man with Graves' hyperthyroidism. Sequencing was carried out using peripheral blood or thyroid tissue (not recorded which).

CDR3 sequence: CSARDRGYQPQHF. CDR3 nucleotide sequence: TGCAGTGCAAGAGACAGGGGGTATCAGCCCCAGCATTTT. The rearrangement links TRBV20-1 to TRBJ1-5, with TRBD1 matching over 9 bases. In germline, CDR1 is DFQATT, CDR2 SNEGSKA (reference sequence). The CDR3 runs 13 residues.